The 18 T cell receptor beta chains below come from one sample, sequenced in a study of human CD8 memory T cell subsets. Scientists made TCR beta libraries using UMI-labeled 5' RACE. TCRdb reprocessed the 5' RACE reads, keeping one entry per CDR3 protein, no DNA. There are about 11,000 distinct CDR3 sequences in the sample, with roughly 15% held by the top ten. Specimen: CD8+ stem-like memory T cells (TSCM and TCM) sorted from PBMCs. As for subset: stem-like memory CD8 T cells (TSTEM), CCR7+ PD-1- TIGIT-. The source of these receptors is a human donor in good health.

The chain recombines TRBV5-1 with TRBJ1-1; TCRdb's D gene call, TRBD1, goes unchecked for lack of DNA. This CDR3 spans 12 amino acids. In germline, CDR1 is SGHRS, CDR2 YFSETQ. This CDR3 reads CASSLAGGEAFF.

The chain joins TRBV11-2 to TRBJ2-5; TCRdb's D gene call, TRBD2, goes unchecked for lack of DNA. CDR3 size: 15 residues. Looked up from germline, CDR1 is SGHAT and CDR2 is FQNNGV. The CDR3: CASSPSGTSGETQYF.

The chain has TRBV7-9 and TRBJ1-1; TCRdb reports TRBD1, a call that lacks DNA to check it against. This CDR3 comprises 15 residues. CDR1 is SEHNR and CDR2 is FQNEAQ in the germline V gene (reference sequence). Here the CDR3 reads CASSLETTGRTEAFF.

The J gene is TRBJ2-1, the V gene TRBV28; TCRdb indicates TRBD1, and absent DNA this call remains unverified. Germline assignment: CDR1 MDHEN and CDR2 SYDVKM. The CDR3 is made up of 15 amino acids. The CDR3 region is CASSSPGKIGNEQFF.

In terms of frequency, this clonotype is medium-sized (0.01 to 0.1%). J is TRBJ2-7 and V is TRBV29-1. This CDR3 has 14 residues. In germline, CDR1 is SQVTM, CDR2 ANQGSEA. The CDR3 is CSVEDPGSSYEQYF.

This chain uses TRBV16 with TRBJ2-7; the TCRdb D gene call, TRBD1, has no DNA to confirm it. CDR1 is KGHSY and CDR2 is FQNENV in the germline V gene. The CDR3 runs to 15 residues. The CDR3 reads CASSQGGITSYEQYF.

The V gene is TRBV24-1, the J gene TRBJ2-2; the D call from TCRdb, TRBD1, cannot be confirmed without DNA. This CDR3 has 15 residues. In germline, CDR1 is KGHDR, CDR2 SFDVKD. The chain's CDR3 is CATSEGTVNTGELFF.

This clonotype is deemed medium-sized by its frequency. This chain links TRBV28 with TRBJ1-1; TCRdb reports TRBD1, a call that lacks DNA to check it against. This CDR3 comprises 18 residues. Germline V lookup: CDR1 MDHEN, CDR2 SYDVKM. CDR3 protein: CASSLFKPGQGLNTEAFF. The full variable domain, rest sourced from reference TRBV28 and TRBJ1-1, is DVKVTQSSRYLVKRTGEKVFLECVQDMDHENMFWYRQDPGLGLRLIYFSYDVKMKEKGDIPEGYSVSREKKERFSLILESASTNQTSMYLCASSLFKPGQGLNTEAFFGQGTRLTVV.

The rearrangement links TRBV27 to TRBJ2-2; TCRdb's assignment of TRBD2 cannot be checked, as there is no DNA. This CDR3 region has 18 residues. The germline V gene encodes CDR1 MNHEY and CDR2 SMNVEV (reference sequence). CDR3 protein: CASSFNIAGGPGTGELFF.

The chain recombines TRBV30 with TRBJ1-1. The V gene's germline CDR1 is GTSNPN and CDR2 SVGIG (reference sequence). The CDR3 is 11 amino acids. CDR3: CAYGYRSEAFF.

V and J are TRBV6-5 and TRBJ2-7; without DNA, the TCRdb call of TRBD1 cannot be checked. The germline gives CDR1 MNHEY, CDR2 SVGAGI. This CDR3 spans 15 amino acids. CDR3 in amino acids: CASSYGTGGFYEQYF.

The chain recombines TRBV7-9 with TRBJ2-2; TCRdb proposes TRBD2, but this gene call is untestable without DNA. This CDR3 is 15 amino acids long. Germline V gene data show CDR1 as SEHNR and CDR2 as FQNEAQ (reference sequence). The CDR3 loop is CASSGGTSGTGELFF.

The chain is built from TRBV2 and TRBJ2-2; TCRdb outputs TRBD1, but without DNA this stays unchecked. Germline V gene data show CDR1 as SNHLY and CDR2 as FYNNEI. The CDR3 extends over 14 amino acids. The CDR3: CASIADSNTGELFF.

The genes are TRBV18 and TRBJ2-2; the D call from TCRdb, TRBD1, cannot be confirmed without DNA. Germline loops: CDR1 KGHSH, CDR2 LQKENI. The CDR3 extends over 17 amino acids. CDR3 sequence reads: CASSPSIWGKNTGELFF.

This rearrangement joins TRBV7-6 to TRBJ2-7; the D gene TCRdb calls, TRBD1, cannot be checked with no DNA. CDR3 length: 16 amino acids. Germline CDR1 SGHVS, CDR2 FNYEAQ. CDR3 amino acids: CASSSTARGHSYEQYF.

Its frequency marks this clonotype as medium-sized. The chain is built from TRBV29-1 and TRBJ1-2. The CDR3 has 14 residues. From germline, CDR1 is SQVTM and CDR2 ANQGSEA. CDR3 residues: CSVIITSGEYGYTF.

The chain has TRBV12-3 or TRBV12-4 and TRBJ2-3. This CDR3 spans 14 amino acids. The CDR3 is CASSFLSSTDTQYF.

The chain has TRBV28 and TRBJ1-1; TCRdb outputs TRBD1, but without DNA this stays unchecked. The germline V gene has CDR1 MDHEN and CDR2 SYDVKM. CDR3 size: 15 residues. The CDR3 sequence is CASSPQWGGNTEAFF.